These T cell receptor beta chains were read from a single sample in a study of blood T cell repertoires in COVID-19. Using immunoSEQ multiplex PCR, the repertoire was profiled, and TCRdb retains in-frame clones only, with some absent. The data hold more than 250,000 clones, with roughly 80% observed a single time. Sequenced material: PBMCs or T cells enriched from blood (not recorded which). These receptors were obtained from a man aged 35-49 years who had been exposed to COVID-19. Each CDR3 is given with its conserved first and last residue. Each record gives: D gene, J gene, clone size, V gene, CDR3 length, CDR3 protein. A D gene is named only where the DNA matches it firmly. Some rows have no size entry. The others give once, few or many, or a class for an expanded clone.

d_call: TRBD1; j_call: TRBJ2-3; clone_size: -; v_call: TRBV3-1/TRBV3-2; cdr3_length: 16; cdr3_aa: CASSLTTGGFADTQYF
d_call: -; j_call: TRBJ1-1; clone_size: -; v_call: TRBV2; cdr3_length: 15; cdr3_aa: CASSEARWRAAEAFF
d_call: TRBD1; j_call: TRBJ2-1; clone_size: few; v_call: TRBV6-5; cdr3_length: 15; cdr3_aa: CASRPDRGRNNEQFF
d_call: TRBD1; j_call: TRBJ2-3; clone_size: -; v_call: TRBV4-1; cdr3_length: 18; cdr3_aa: CASSQSPAGTGFADTQYF
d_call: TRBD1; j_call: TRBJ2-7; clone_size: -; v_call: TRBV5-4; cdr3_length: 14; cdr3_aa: CASSQGQGYVEQYF
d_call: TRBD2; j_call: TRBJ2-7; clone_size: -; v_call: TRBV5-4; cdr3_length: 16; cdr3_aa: CASTESRAGGPLEQYF
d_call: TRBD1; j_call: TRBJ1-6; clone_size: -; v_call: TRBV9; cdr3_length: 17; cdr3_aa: CASSVETETGNNSPLHF
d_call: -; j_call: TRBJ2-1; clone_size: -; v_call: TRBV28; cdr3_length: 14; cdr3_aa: CASSFGDNHNEQFF
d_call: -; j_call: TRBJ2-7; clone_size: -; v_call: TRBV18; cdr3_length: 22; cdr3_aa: CASSPRTGFYRQLAEPTYEQYF
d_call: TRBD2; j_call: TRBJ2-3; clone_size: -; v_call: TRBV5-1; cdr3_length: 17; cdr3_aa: CASRPSGSKGVTDTQYF
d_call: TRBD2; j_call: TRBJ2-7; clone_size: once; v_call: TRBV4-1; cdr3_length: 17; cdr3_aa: CASSQLLAGVPLYEQYF
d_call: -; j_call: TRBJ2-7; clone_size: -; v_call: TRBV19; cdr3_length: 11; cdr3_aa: CASSTYHEQYF
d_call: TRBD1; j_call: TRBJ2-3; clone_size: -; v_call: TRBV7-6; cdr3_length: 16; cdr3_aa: CASSPRTGGGTDTQYF
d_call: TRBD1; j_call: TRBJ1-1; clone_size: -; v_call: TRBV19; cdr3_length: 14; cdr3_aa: CASYADRKNTEAFF
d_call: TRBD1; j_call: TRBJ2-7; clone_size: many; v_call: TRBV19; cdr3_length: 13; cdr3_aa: CASRDRTLYEQYF
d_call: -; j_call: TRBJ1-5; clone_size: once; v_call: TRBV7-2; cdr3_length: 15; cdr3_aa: CASSPSRLSNQPQHF
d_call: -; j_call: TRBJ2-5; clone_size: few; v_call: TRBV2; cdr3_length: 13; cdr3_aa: CASREKYQETQYF
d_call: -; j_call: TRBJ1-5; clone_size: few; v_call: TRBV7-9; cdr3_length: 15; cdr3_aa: CASSLGGGSNQPQHF
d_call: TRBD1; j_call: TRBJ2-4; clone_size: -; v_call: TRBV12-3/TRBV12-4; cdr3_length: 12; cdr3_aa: CASSLAGGIQYF
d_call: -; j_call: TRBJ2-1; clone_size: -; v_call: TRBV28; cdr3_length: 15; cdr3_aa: CASSLWVAGINEQFF
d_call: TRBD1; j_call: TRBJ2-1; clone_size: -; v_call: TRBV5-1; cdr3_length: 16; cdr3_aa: CASSLGTGGLHNEQFF